One and the same sample provided the 24 T cell receptor beta chains below, sequenced in a study of PD-L1 blockade in urothelial cancer. The time point was: pretreatment peripheral blood. Profiling relied on immunoSEQ multiplex PCR, and the TCRdb table lists in-frame clones only, not all of them. Among 70,000 to 90,000 clones listed, approximately 81% were seen once. Material: PBMCs, obtained around atezolizumab (anti-PD-L1) treatment. The origin of the receptors is a man in his 60s with urothelial cancer.

CDR3 residues: CASSGLAGGGTGELFF. The DNA for the CDR3 is TGTGCCAGTAGCGGACTAGCGGGAGGTGGTACCGGGGAGCTGTTTTTT. The chain couples TRBV19 to TRBJ2-2; 14 bases map to TRBD2. Germline V lookup: CDR1 LNHDA, CDR2 SQIVND (reference sequence). V lost 6 bases, J lost 5 bases, and 5 bases stayed unmatched. CDR3 length: 16 amino acids.

V usage is TRBV11-1 and J usage is TRBJ2-3, with 10 nucleotides matching TRBD1. The CDR3 consists of 14 residues. Germline V CDR1 and CDR2: SGHAT, FQDESV (reference sequence). Trimming removed 5 bases from V and 7 bases from J; junction bases left unmatched: 6. The chain's CDR3 is CASSRDRGLNTQYF. CDR3 nucleotide sequence: TGTGCCAGCAGCCGGGACAGGGGCCTAAATACGCAGTATTTT.

The chain carries TRBV28 and TRBJ2-7, with D possibly matching TRBD2 (5 bases). Trimming took 2 bases from V and 3 from J, leaving 8 bases between them. The germline CDR1 and CDR2 sequences are MDHEN and SYDVKM. This CDR3 spans 13 amino acids. CDR3 sequence: CASSLGGLYEQYF. The CDR3, as DNA: TGTGCCAGCAGTTTAGGAGGTCTCTACGAGCAGTACTTC.

The J gene is TRBJ2-3, the V gene TRBV13, with 7 positions matching TRBD1. CDR3 length equals 17 residues. Trimming removed 5 bases from V and 0 bases from J; junction bases left unmatched: 11. Per germline, CDR1 PRHDT and CDR2 FYEKMQ (reference sequence). The CDR3 nucleotides are TGTGCCAGCAGCCTTAACAGGGGACGAACTAGCACAGATACGCAGTATTTT. It encodes CASSLNRGRTSTDTQYF.

The genes are TRBV7-8 and TRBJ2-7; D unclear. V lost 2 bases, J lost 3 bases, and 5 bases lay in between. This CDR3 is built from 12 residues. CDR1 and CDR2 (germline): SGHVS, FQNEAQ. The CDR3 spells CASSLSVYEQYF. CDR3 coding DNA: TGTGCCAGCAGCTTATCGGTCTACGAGCAGTACTTC.

This CDR3 reads CASSLVAGNQPQHF. In DNA form, the CDR3 reads TGCGCCAGCAGCTTGGTGGCAGGCAATCAGCCCCAGCATTTT. This chain joins TRBV5-1 and TRBJ1-5; D remains unclear. The V gene's germline CDR1 is SGHRS and CDR2 YFSETQ. Deletions cut 0 bases from V and 2 bases from J, with 6 bases between. The CDR3 has 14 residues.

This chain joins TRBV11-2 and TRBJ2-5; TRBD2 matches 10 bases. Germline V gene sequence: CDR1 SGHAT, CDR2 FQNNGV. This CDR3 region has 15 residues. Trimming at V came to 1 base and at J to 5 bases, leaving 4 bases not matched to a gene. CDR3 region: CASSLAKRGGETQYF. CDR3 nucleotide sequence: TGTGCCAGCAGCTTAGCTAAGCGGGGGGGTGAGACCCAGTACTTC.

This clone was observed at least ten times. V usage is TRBV18 and J usage is TRBJ1-5, with a tentative D call TRBD1 (5 bases). The CDR3 is 13 residues long. Germline CDR1 is KGHSH and CDR2 is LQKENI. The CDR3 region is CDGREGNNQPQHF. Here the CDR3 DNA reads TGTGATGGCAGGGAAGGTAACAATCAGCCCCAGCATTTT.

The chain carries TRBV28 and TRBJ1-2; weak D call: TRBD1 (6 bases). Germline assignment: CDR1 MDHEN and CDR2 SYDVKM. CDR3 size: 15 residues. Trimming stripped 3 bases from V and 7 bases from J, with 18 bases between. The CDR3: CASSLARQDPGGYTF. CDR3 bases: TGTGCCAGCAGTTTGGCAAGACAGGACCCAGGTGGCTACACCTTC.

This chain links TRBV29-1 with TRBJ1-1; 7 bases match TRBD1. Germline assignment: CDR1 SQVTM and CDR2 ANQGSEA. This CDR3 contains 15 residues. The V segment lost 6 bases and the J segment 1 base; nucleotides outside the gene matches: 11. CDR3 coding DNA: TGCAGCGTCGACAGGGCTCTTCTTAAGAACACTGAAGCTTTCTTT. Translating gives CSVDRALLKNTEAFF.

The chain combines TRBV7-6 with TRBJ1-2; 10 bases are shared with TRBD1. The junction had 9 bases not matched to a gene; V was cut back by 3 bases and J by 8 bases. Germline CDR1 and CDR2: SGHVS and FNYEAQ. This CDR3 comprises 15 residues. For the CDR3, the DNA is TGTGCCAGCAGCTTTCGGACAGGGGGTGAAGGGGGCTACACCTTC. Residues: CASSFRTGGEGGYTF.

V usage is TRBV2 and J usage is TRBJ1-5; 9 bases line up with TRBD1. The CDR3 runs to 14 residues. V lost 10 bases and J lost 5; bases outside the gene matches: 9. The germline CDR1 and CDR2 sequences are SNHLY and FYNNEI. The CDR3 coding sequence is TGTGCCATCTGGACAGGGGTACTTCATCAGCCCCAGCATTTT. It encodes CAIWTGVLHQPQHF.

J is TRBJ2-7 and V is TRBV19, with TRBD1 matching over 9 bases. V gave up 5 bases and J gave up 3 bases; unmatched junction bases: 17. The CDR3 has 18 residues. In germline, CDR1 is LNHDA, CDR2 SQIVND (reference sequence). The CDR3 DNA reads TGTGCCAGTAGTTATCGAAGGTTAGGGGGACAGGGTTTCTACGAGCAGTACTTC. This translates into CASSYRRLGGQGFYEQYF.

This sequence joins TRBV7-9 and TRBJ2-1; 8 bases fit TRBD2. Germline lookup yields CDR1 SEHNR and CDR2 FQNEAQ (reference sequence). The CDR3 covers 15 residues. Trimming cost V 5 bases and J 6 bases; bases outside gene matches: 9. The CDR3 region has the DNA TGTGCCAGCAGCATAGGAGCGGGAGTGCGCAATGAGCAGTTCTTC. Amino acid sequence: CASSIGAGVRNEQFF. Complete variable domain (other parts from reference TRBV7-9 and TRBJ2-1): DTGVSQNPRHKITKRGQNVTFRCDPISEHNRLYWYRQTLGQGPEFLTYFQNEAQLEKSRLLSDRFSAERPKGSFSTLEIQRTEQGDSAMYLCASSIGAGVRNEQFFGPGTRLTVL.

V usage is TRBV30 and J usage is TRBJ2-1, with 8 nucleotides matching TRBD1. Trimming cost V 4 bases and J 2 bases; bases outside gene matches: 7. Germline V lookup: CDR1 GTSNPN, CDR2 SVGIG (reference sequence). The CDR3 extends over 15 amino acids. The CDR3 spells CAWTPQGGAYNEQFF. The CDR3 coding sequence is TGTGCCTGGACTCCACAGGGGGGAGCCTACAATGAGCAGTTCTTC.

The chain has TRBV7-9 and TRBJ1-3; the D gene is possibly TRBD1 (6 bases). The V end lost 4 bases, the J end lost 0 bases, and 13 bases lay between the germline ends. The germline CDR1 and CDR2 sequences are SEHNR and FQNEAQ (reference sequence). This CDR3 has 16 residues. The CDR3 DNA sequence: TGTGCCAGCAGCTCTTGGGACATAGACTCTGGAAACACCATATATTTT. Translation: CASSSWDIDSGNTIYF.

V is TRBV30 and J is TRBJ2-5; 10 nucleotides agree with TRBD2. The germline V gene encodes CDR1 GTSNPN and CDR2 SVGIG (reference sequence). The CDR3 totals 14 residues. Losses at the gene ends were 0 bases for V and 9 bases for J; bases not matched to a gene: 7. CDR3 protein: CAWSVGLAGDSQYF. CDR3 DNA: TGTGCCTGGAGTGTCGGGCTAGCGGGAGATTCCCAGTACTTC.

The chain has TRBV2 and TRBJ2-4; the match to TRBD1 covers 9 bases. V lost 7 bases and J lost 0; bases outside the gene matches: 13. The CDR3 extends over 18 amino acids. CDR1 is SNHLY, CDR2 FYNNEI, per germline. CDR3 DNA sequence: TGTGCCAGCAATCCCGGGACAGGGATCGTCCTAGCCAAAAACATTCAGTACTTC. Protein: CASNPGTGIVLAKNIQYF.

Of note for this clone: Germline is not matched at one junction end, which may reflect a read error. V and J are TRBV7-7 and TRBJ1-4, with a tentative D call TRBD1 (5 bases). Germline assignment: CDR1 SSHAT and CDR2 FNYEAQ (reference sequence). CDR3 size: 15 residues. The CDR3 region is CASSLLTGPNEKLFF. CDR3 in DNA: TGTGCTAGCAGCTTACTTACAGGTCCTAATGAAAAACTGTTTTTT. Variable domain in full (rest from reference TRBV7-7 and TRBJ1-4): GAGVSQSPRYKVTKRGQDVTLRCDPISSHATLYWYQQALGQGPEFLTYFNYEAQPDKSGLPSDRFSAERPEGSISTLTIQRTEQRDSAMYRCASSLLTGPNEKLFFGSGTQLSVL.

V and J are TRBV5-1 and TRBJ2-7; possibly TRBD1 for D (5 bases). Germline CDR1 is SGHRS and CDR2 is YFSETQ. This CDR3 is built from 14 residues. The V end was cut by 3 bases, the J end by 8 bases, with 18 bases between. CDR3 DNA sequence: TGCGCCAGCAGCTCCGCCTCGGGCAGGGAAAAGCAGTACTTC. Protein: CASSSASGREKQYF.

This clone has only a few counts. An end of the junction does not agree with germline; a read error may underlie this. The chain is built from TRBV7-7 and TRBJ2-5; perhaps TRBD1 as D (5 bases). Germline V gene lookup returns CDR1 SSHAT and CDR2 FNYEAQ (reference sequence). CDR3 length: 13 residues. The DNA of the CDR3 is TGTGCTAGCAGCCAAGACAGAGAAGAGACCCAGTACTTC. It translates to CASSQDREETQYF.

This clone was recorded once. This chain connects TRBV11-3 to TRBJ2-1; 7 bases align to TRBD1. Germline V CDR1 and CDR2: SGHNT, YENEEA. Germline trimming cut 8 bases from V and 4 bases from J; bases unmatched to any gene: 8. This CDR3 has 14 amino acids. The CDR3 DNA reads TGTGCCAGCTCGGAGACAGGGTTTTACAATGAGCAGTTCTTC. This gives the protein CASSETGFYNEQFF.

V gene TRBV7-3 combines with J gene TRBJ2-1; 11 bases fit TRBD1. The V gene end was trimmed by 6 bases and the J gene end by 10 bases; junction bases not matched to a gene: 8. Germline CDR1 is SGHTA and CDR2 is FQGTGA. This CDR3 region has 14 residues. CDR3 amino acids: CASRSRTGGSEQFF. The CDR3 DNA sequence: TGTGCCAGCAGGTCAAGGACAGGGGGCAGCGAGCAGTTCTTC.

The J gene is TRBJ1-1, the V gene TRBV18; the D gene is possibly TRBD1 (6 bases). The germline V gene has CDR1 KGHSH and CDR2 LQKENI. There are 13 residues in the CDR3. V gave up 5 bases and J gave up 4 bases, with 11 bases separating them. The CDR3 nucleotides read TGTGCCAGCTCAGGAGAACAGGGCACTGAAGCTTTCTTT. Encoded protein: CASSGEQGTEAFF. Using reference TRBV18 and TRBJ1-1 for the parts outside the CDR3, the full variable domain is NAGVMQNPRHLVRRRGQEARLRCSPMKGHSHVYWYRQLPEEGLKFMVYLQKENIIDESGMPKERFSAEFPKEGPSILRIQQVVRGDSAAYFCASSGEQGTEAFFGQGTRLTVV.